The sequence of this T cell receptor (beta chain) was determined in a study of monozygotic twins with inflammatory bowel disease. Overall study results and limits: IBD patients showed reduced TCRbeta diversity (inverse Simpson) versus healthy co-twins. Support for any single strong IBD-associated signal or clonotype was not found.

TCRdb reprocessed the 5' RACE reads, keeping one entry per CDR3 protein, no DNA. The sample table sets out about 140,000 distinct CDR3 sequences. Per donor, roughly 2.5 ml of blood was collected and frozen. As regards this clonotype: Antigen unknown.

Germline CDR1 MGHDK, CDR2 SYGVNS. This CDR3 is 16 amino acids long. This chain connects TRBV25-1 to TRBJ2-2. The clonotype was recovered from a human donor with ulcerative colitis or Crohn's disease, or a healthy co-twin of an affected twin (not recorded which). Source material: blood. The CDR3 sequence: CASSEYVGHSDGELFF.